This T cell receptor beta chain was sequenced during a study of T cell responses to AZD1222 COVID-19 vaccine. Libraries were prepared by immunoSEQ multiplex PCR; TCRdb keeps only in-frame clonotypes and omits some of them. The profile shows more than 70,000 clones, approximately 89% of them singletons. This CDR3 has 16 amino acids. Trimming removed 4 bases from V and 0 bases from J; junction bases left unmatched: 7. The V gene's germline CDR1 is MGHRA and CDR2 YSYEKL. The V gene is TRBV4-1, the J gene TRBJ2-7, with 9 bases identical to TRBD2. This specimen was peripheral blood, taken on day 0 of AZD1222 vaccination. The TCR originated in an adult in good health. The CDR3 sequence: CASSRTRLADSYEQYF. Here the CDR3 DNA reads TGCGCCAGCAGCCGAACCCGACTAGCGGACTCCTACGAGCAGTACTTC.